The 25 T cell receptor beta chains below were found in one sample sequenced in a study of neurological immune-mediated disorders. From the 5' RACE reads, TCRdb called clonotypes with MiXCR, one entry per CDR3 protein. The profile shows around 18,000 distinct CDR3 sequences, about 30% of them singletons. Sequenced material: PBMCs. Receptor source: a man aged 50-59 years with HTLV-1-associated myelopathy (HAM/TSP).

The gene calls are TRBV20-1 and TRBJ1-5; D is undetermined. CDR3 length: 12 amino acids. The ends were cut back, 7 bases at V and 2 bases at J, with 9 bases in the middle. Germline V gene sequence: CDR1 DFQATT, CDR2 SNEGSKA (reference sequence). CDR3 coding DNA: TGCAGTGGAGTGCGAGGCAATCAGCCCCAGCATTTT. Amino acids: CSGVRGNQPQHF.

This chain joins TRBV2 and TRBJ2-5; no reliable D call. The CDR3 has 13 amino acids. Deletions cut 4 bases from V and 4 bases from J, with 10 bases between. Germline V gene sequence: CDR1 SNHLY, CDR2 FYNNEI. In DNA form, the CDR3 reads TGTGCCAGCAGTGCTAGGGAAGGAGAGACCCAGTACTTC. It specifies CASSAREGETQYF.

This clonotype was detected a few times. This chain connects TRBV20-1 to TRBJ2-7, with 9 bases that match TRBD2. CDR1 is DFQATT, CDR2 SNEGSKA, per germline (reference sequence). The J segment lost 4 bases and the V segment lost 4 bases, leaving 8 bases of the junction unmatched. This CDR3 contains 14 residues. The CDR3 is CSAKSFAGGYEQYF. The CDR3 coding sequence is TGCAGTGCTAAATCGTTCGCGGGAGGGTACGAGCAGTACTTC.

This clonotype has ten or more counts. This rearrangement joins TRBV28 to TRBJ2-7; 13 bases map to TRBD2. V trimming: 4 bases; J trimming: 1 base; junction bases outside the gene matches: 4. The CDR3 is 16 residues long. Germline CDR1 MDHEN, CDR2 SYDVKM. Here the CDR3 DNA reads TGTGCCAGCAGTTATGGGACTAGCGGGAATTCCTACGAGCAGTACTTC. As protein: CASSYGTSGNSYEQYF.

Within the sample, this clonotype is medium-sized. This rearrangement joins TRBV5-1 to TRBJ2-3; D is undetermined. The CDR3 is 15 amino acids. Trimming pared 1 base from V and 2 bases from J, leaving 11 bases between. From germline, CDR1 is SGHRS and CDR2 YFSETQ. This CDR3 is CASSLQAGITDTQYF. In nucleotides, the CDR3 is TGCGCCAGCAGCTTGCAGGCAGGAATCACAGATACGCAGTATTTT. The entire variable domain, with the rest obtained from reference TRBV5-1 and TRBJ2-3, is as follows: KAGVTQTPRYLIKTRGQQVTLSCSPISGHRSVSWYQQTPGQGLQFLFEYFSETQRNKGNFPGRFSGRQFSNSRSEMNVSTLELGDSALYLCASSLQAGITDTQYFGPGTRLTVL.

There are a few counts of this clonotype. The rearrangement uses TRBV18 and TRBJ1-1, with a tentative D call TRBD1 (5 bases). Per germline, CDR1 KGHSH and CDR2 LQKENI. Trimming stripped 1 base from V and 5 bases from J, with 8 bases between. The CDR3 covers 13 residues. CDR3 sequence: CASSPLEGTEAFF. As DNA, the CDR3 is TGTGCCAGCTCACCACTCGAGGGGACTGAAGCTTTCTTT.

This clonotype was picked up many times. The chain carries TRBV11-1 and TRBJ2-7; TRBD2 agrees at 8 bases. The junction had 4 bases not matched to a gene; V was cut back by 6 bases and J by 0 bases. There are 14 residues in the CDR3. Per germline, CDR1 SGHAT and CDR2 FQDESV (reference sequence). CDR3 loop: CASRSGLASYEQYF. CDR3 nucleotides: TGTGCCAGCAGGTCCGGACTAGCCTCCTACGAGCAGTACTTC.

The V call is TRBV20-1, the J call TRBJ2-1; a possible D gene is TRBD2 (6 bases). Looked up from germline, CDR1 is DFQATT and CDR2 is SNEGSKA (reference sequence). The CDR3 extends over 13 amino acids. Trimming removed 6 bases at V and 10 bases at J, with 19 bases between. The CDR3 here is CSACREPKGEQFF. The DNA of the CDR3 is TGCAGTGCCTGTCGGGAGCCCAAGGGCGAGCAGTTCTTC.

By share, this clonotype ranks as medium-sized. The chain combines TRBV20-1 with TRBJ1-5; TRBD1 matches at 7 bases. The CDR3 has 16 residues. In germline, CDR1 is DFQATT, CDR2 SNEGSKA (reference sequence). V was clipped by 1 base and J by 8 bases; unmatched bases: 14. CDR3 residues: CSARGRAGGRREPQHF. CDR3 nucleotides: TGCAGTGCTAGAGGGAGGGCAGGGGGAAGGAGAGAGCCCCAGCATTTT.

This clonotype showed up many times. The chain joins TRBV20-1 to TRBJ2-5; 15 nucleotides agree with TRBD2. CDR1 DFQATT and CDR2 SNEGSKA come from the germline V gene (reference sequence). Trimming cost V 1 base and J 9 bases; bases outside gene matches: 15. The CDR3 extends over 18 amino acids. The CDR3 region has the DNA TGCAGTGCTAGAGGGCAGGGACTAGCGGGGGGTAGGACGGCGGCCCAGTACTTC. It codes for CSARGQGLAGGRTAAQYF.

This clonotype is deemed medium-sized. The CDR3 sequence: CSASPGSEQYF. CDR3 DNA sequence: TGCAGTGCTAGTCCGGGAAGCGAGCAGTACTTC. The chain joins TRBV20-1 to TRBJ2-7, with D tentatively TRBD2 (5 bases). V was shortened by 3 bases and J by 6 bases, with 9 bases between the two germline ends. The germline V gene has CDR1 DFQATT and CDR2 SNEGSKA (reference sequence). The CDR3 extends over 11 amino acids.

At least ten counts were recorded for this clonotype. The rearrangement joins TRBV6-5 to TRBJ2-7; D perhaps matches TRBD1 (5 bases). The germline gives CDR1 MNHEY, CDR2 SVGAGI. V lost 0 bases, J lost 3 bases, and 15 bases lay in between. The CDR3 is made up of 16 amino acids. The CDR3 DNA reads as TGTGCCAGCAGTTACTCGTTTGGGGCAGGAATCTACGAGCAGTACTTC. It translates to CASSYSFGAGIYEQYF.

The chain employs TRBV7-9 and TRBJ2-7, with D possibly TRBD2 on 5 matching bases. The CDR3 is 15 amino acids. Trimming took 1 base from V and 0 from J, leaving 10 bases between them. Germline loops: CDR1 SEHNR, CDR2 FQNEAQ (reference sequence). The DNA of the CDR3 is TGTGCCAGCAGCTTAGTCCCAAGCGGCTCCTACGAGCAGTACTTC. As protein: CASSLVPSGSYEQYF.

This chain uses TRBV12-3 or TRBV12-4 with TRBJ1-5; TRBD1 might be the D (5 bases). The CDR3 has 13 amino acids. V dropped 6 bases and J dropped 4 bases, with 10 bases sitting between them. In DNA form, the CDR3 reads TGTGCCAGCAGAGCGACAGTAAATCAGCCCCAGCATTTT. Residues: CASRATVNQPQHF.

The rearrangement uses TRBV20-1 and TRBJ1-6; D gene uncertain. The CDR3 extends over 13 amino acids. Trimming pared 2 bases from V and 7 bases from J, leaving 9 bases between. Germline values: CDR1 DFQATT, CDR2 SNEGSKA (reference sequence). CDR3 protein: CSARRQANSPLHF. Here the CDR3 DNA reads TGCAGTGCTAGACGTCAGGCCAATTCACCCCTCCACTTT.

This clonotype was picked up a small number of times. J is TRBJ1-6 and V is TRBV18, with D hard to call. With 3 bases removed from V and 13 bases from J, the gap between germline ends came to 16 bases. CDR1 is KGHSH, CDR2 LQKENI, per germline. CDR3 length: 14 residues. This chain's CDR3 is CASSPAVGDNPLHF. The CDR3 coding sequence is TGTGCCAGCTCACCTGCCGTTGGCGACAATCCCCTCCACTTT.

This clonotype occurred a few times. The chain carries TRBV12-5 and TRBJ2-7, with D unresolved. The CDR3 totals 14 residues. CDR1 is LGHNT and CDR2 is FRNRAP in the germline V gene. V lost 4 bases to trimming and J lost 4 bases, with 14 bases between them. The CDR3 reads CASGWSLDGYEQYF. In DNA, the CDR3 is TGTGCTAGTGGTTGGAGTTTGGACGGATACGAGCAGTACTTC.

The rearrangement joins TRBV14 to TRBJ2-3; D unclear. Germline-derived CDR1 and CDR2 are SGHDN and FVKESK. The V end lost 4 bases, the J end lost 2 bases, and 13 bases lay between the germline ends. The CDR3 totals 15 residues. The CDR3 region is CASSRLDWSTDTQYF. In DNA form, the CDR3 reads TGTGCCAGCAGCCGGTTGGATTGGTCCACAGATACGCAGTATTTT.

The V gene is TRBV12-3 or TRBV12-4, the J gene TRBJ2-5; TRBD2 agrees at 12 bases. The CDR3 totals 18 residues. With 5 bases clipped from V and 1 base from J, the junction kept 11 bases outside the gene matches. The DNA of the CDR3 is TGTGCCAGCAGTCCTCCCCCCGGGACTAGCGGGCTCCAAGAGACCCAGTACTTC. Its translation is CASSPPPGTSGLQETQYF.

This clonotype occurred a few times. The chain is built from TRBV7-2 and TRBJ2-4; 8 bases agree with TRBD1. V shed 6 bases and J 8 bases; nucleotides not matched to a gene: 15. The CDR3 is 16 residues long. Germline V gene sequence: CDR1 SGHTA, CDR2 FQGNSA. The CDR3 spells CASSRGGTGRLDIQYF. CDR3 sequence (DNA): TGTGCCAGCAGTAGAGGAGGGACAGGAAGGCTAGACATTCAGTACTTC.

The chain has TRBV5-1 and TRBJ2-1; D remains ambiguous. This CDR3 spans 13 amino acids. CDR1 and CDR2 from the germline V gene are SGHRS and YFSETQ. Between the trimmed V and J ends, which lost 0 bases and 5 bases, there was a span of 6 bases. CDR3 loop: CASSLEVNNEQFF. Written as DNA, the CDR3 is TGCGCCAGCAGCTTGGAAGTGAACAATGAGCAGTTCTTC.

In its sample, this clonotype was seen many times. The chain employs TRBV19 and TRBJ1-2; 7 bases fit TRBD1. This CDR3 region has 12 residues. Germline-derived CDR1 and CDR2 are LNHDA and SQIVND (reference sequence). V shed 9 bases and J 5 bases; nucleotides not matched to a gene: 6. DNA for the CDR3: TGTGCCAGCATGGACAGGCTTTATGGCTACACCTTC. Its translation is CASMDRLYGYTF.

This clonotype has ten or more counts. V gene TRBV12-3 or TRBV12-4 combines with J gene TRBJ2-5, with unresolved D. This CDR3 is 13 amino acids long. Trimming removed 0 bases from V and 5 bases from J, with 7 bases in between. CDR3 amino acids: CASSLARPETQYF. The CDR3 DNA follows: TGTGCCAGCAGTTTAGCCCGCCCGGAGACCCAGTACTTC.

J is TRBJ2-7 and V is TRBV20-1; D gene unclear. The V gene lost 3 bases and the J gene lost 3 bases, with 9 bases spanning the gap. Germline values: CDR1 DFQATT, CDR2 SNEGSKA (reference sequence). This CDR3 region has 12 residues. Written as DNA, the CDR3 is TGCAGTGCTAGTTCCGTGTTCTACGAGCAGTACTTC. Translated, it gives CSASSVFYEQYF.

The V gene is TRBV5-1, the J gene TRBJ2-5; 11 nucleotides align to TRBD2. The CDR3 contains 14 residues. With V trimmed by 2 bases and J by 4 bases, 1 base remained unmatched. Germline V gene lookup returns CDR1 SGHRS and CDR2 YFSETQ. CDR3 nucleotide sequence: TGCGCCAGCAGCTTTAGCGGGGGGGGAGAGACCCAGTACTTC. This encodes CASSFSGGGETQYF.